A selection of T cell receptor beta chains follows, all from one sample in a study of regulatory T cells in long-lasting Graves disease. MiXCR was run by TCRdb on the multiplex PCR reads, yielding one entry per CDR3 protein. The data contain hundreds of thousands of distinct CDR3 sequences, roughly 12% of them seen just once; the ten biggest clones take up 8% to 10%. In addition, the sample was reused for a study of T cells in Graves' hyperthyroidism and ophthalmopathy.

This material consisted of peripheral blood mononuclear cells (PBMCs), taken at new diagnosis, from a patient treated with antithyroid drugs. These receptors all stem from a man aged 25 to 45 with Graves disease. Both conserved end residues are part of each CDR3. A D gene is named only where the DNA matches it firmly. The size field is filled for only some rows; it gives once, few, many or a size class.

-,many,TRBV10-1,TRBJ2-1,TGCGCCAGCAGTGAGTATGGGGACAATGAGCAGTTCTTC,CASSEYGDNEQFF
TRBD1,many,TRBV2,TRBJ2-3,TGTGCCAGCAGCGAAGGGACAGGGGTAGTACTAGCGAAAGATACGCAGTATTTT,CASSEGTGVVLAKDTQYF
TRBD2,many,TRBV3-1,TRBJ2-3,TGTGCCAGCAGCCAACCCCAAACGGGACTAGCGACTCAAGATACGCAGTATTTT,CASSQPQTGLATQDTQYF
-,-,TRBV2,TRBJ1-4,TGTGCCAGCAGTGAGCGGACTACTAATGAAAAACTGTTTTTT,CASSERTTNEKLFF
TRBD2,many,TRBV20-1,TRBJ2-1,TGCAGTGCTAGAAAAGCGGGAGGGCCCACCTACAATGAGCAGTTCTTC,CSARKAGGPTYNEQFF
-,-,TRBV7-9,TRBJ2-5,TGTGCCAGCAGCTTAGACAGGACACTTTGGGAGACCCAGTACTTC,CASSLDRTLWETQYF
-,many,TRBV12-3/TRBV12-4,TRBJ2-2,TGTGCCAGCAGCAATTCAGGGCAGTCAAACACCGGGGAGCTGTTTTTT,CASSNSGQSNTGELFF
-,many,TRBV20-1,TRBJ2-1,TGCAGTGCTAGTGGTTATGGTGAGCAGTTCTTC,CSASGYGEQFF
-,-,TRBV7-9,TRBJ1-5,TGTGCCAGCAGCTTCGGGTCCCCCAATCAGCCCCAGCATTTT,CASSFGSPNQPQHF
TRBD2,-,TRBV4-1,TRBJ2-7,TGCGCCAGCAGCCCGGGTGTGCGGGGGGGTATCTCCTACGAGCAGTACTTC,CASSPGVRGGISYEQYF
TRBD1,many,TRBV12-3/TRBV12-4,TRBJ1-5,TGTGCCAGCAGCGGGACAGCGTTTAATCAGCCCCAGCATTTT,CASSGTAFNQPQHF
-,many,TRBV6-1,TRBJ2-7,TGTGCCAGCAGTGGATCTGGGCTCGAGCAGTACTTC,CASSGSGLEQYF
-,few,TRBV27,TRBJ1-1,TGTGCCAGCAGTTCCAGGGGTAGCCACACTCAAGCTTTCTTT,CASSSRGSHTQAFF
-,many,TRBV12-3/TRBV12-4,TRBJ1-1,TGTGCCAGCAGCTTAGAAGTGAACACTGAAGCTTTCTTT,CASSLEVNTEAFF
TRBD2,many,TRBV2,TRBJ2-1,TGTGCCAGCCCCGGGACTAGCGGCTACAATGAGCAGTTCTTC,CASPGTSGYNEQFF
-,few,TRBV20-1,TRBJ2-2,TGCAGTGCTAGAAGGGGGGGGTCGAACACCGGGGAGCTGTTTTTT,CSARRGGSNTGELFF
-,few,TRBV3-1,TRBJ2-2,TGTGCCAGCAGCCAAGAGGGCGGAGACACCGGGGAGCTGTTTTTT,CASSQEGGDTGELFF
-,-,TRBV19,TRBJ1-1,TGTGCCAGTAGTATAGTGGAGGGTGCGGCTTTCTTT,CASSIVEGAAFF
-,large,TRBV12-3/TRBV12-4,TRBJ2-3,TGTGCCAGCAGTTTTTTCCCGGGGGTCCGGGATACGCAGTATTTT,CASSFFPGVRDTQYF
TRBD1,many,TRBV2,TRBJ1-4,TGTGCCACCAGGGGACAGGAGGCTGAAAAACTGTTTTTT,CATRGQEAEKLFF
-,-,TRBV7-3,TRBJ2-3,TGTGCCAGCAGCTTATCCCGCGGGACGGCAGATACGCAGTATTTT,CASSLSRGTADTQYF
TRBD2,few,TRBV7-3,TRBJ2-7,TGTGCCAGCAGCCCCTCTAGCGGGTGGGAGCAGTACTTC,CASSPSSGWEQYF
TRBD1,many,TRBV25-1,TRBJ1-1,TGTGCCAGCAGTCCCCGGGACAGGGATTCCACTGAAGCTTTCTTT,CASSPRDRDSTEAFF
-,many,TRBV15,TRBJ1-5,TGTGCCACCAGCAGAGGGGCCGGCTTAACACACCGCAATCAGCCCCAGCATTTT,CATSRGAGLTHRNQPQHF
TRBD2,many,TRBV30,TRBJ2-5,TGTGCCTGGAGTGTACGTTCTAGCGGCGGAGAGACCCAGTACTTC,CAWSVRSSGGETQYF
TRBD2,many,TRBV29-1,TRBJ2-2,TGCAGCTTCCAGACTAGCGTAAACACCGGGGAGCTGTTTTTT,CSFQTSVNTGELFF
-,many,TRBV2,TRBJ1-5,TGTGCCAGCAGCCTAATGGGTATTGGGAGCAATCAGCCCCAGCATTTT,CASSLMGIGSNQPQHF
-,few,TRBV12-5,TRBJ2-5,TGTGCTAGTGGACTCCGTCCGGGGCAGGGGGAGACCCAGTACTTC,CASGLRPGQGETQYF
TRBD2,-,TRBV20-1,TRBJ2-2,TGCAGTGCTTCCAGCGGGAGGGCTGGCGGGGAGCTGTTTTTT,CSASSGRAGGELFF
TRBD1,few,TRBV5-1,TRBJ2-5,TGCGCCAGCAGCTGGGGGACAGGGGCAGAAGAGACCCAGTACTTC,CASSWGTGAEETQYF
TRBD2,many,TRBV20-1,TRBJ2-1,TGCAGTGCTCCACCGGGGGGTCGGAATGAGCAGTTCTTC,CSAPPGGRNEQFF
TRBD2,many,TRBV5-6,TRBJ2-1,TGTGCCAGCAGGAGTTCAGCGGGAGGGCCGGGGTACAATGAGCAGTTCTTC,CASRSSAGGPGYNEQFF
-,many,TRBV10-2,TRBJ2-1,TGCGCCAGCAGTGAGGGACTGTACACGAGCTCCTACAATGAGCAGTTCTTC,CASSEGLYTSSYNEQFF
-,few,TRBV6-1,TRBJ2-7,TGTGCCAGCACTCTGGTCAGCGGCTACGAGCAGTACTTC,CASTLVSGYEQYF
-,-,TRBV12-3/TRBV12-4,TRBJ1-3,TGTGCCAGCAGTTTGCAGGGAAACACCATATATTTT,CASSLQGNTIYF
TRBD1,many,TRBV24-1,TRBJ1-2,TGTGCCACCAGTGACGGGACAGGGAGGGGGTATGGCTACACCTTC,CATSDGTGRGYGYTF
-,many,TRBV5-1,TRBJ1-1,TGCGCCAGCAGCTCCTCCGGGCCCCCGGCCACCGAAGCTTTCTTT,CASSSSGPPATEAFF
-,-,TRBV5-1,TRBJ2-5,TGCACCAGCAGCCTCACGGGACGGCAAGAGACCCAGTACTTC,CTSSLTGRQETQYF
-,many,TRBV7-9,TRBJ1-1,TGTGCCAGCAGCTTAGTGAAGGTTAGGACTAACACTGAAGCTTTCTTT,CASSLVKVRTNTEAFF
TRBD1,many,TRBV10-3,TRBJ1-5,TGTGCCATCAGTGAGGGTCAGGGGGCTGGGCAGCCCCAGCATTTT,CAISEGQGAGQPQHF
TRBD1,-,TRBV30,TRBJ2-7,TGTGCCTTCCTGGACAGGCGAACCTACGAGCAGTACTTC,CAFLDRRTYEQYF
-,many,TRBV19,TRBJ2-3,TGTGCCAGTAGTATCGGAGGGGGGCCAGATACGCAGTATTTT,CASSIGGGPDTQYF
TRBD1,-,TRBV9,TRBJ2-6,TGTGCCAGCAGCGTGTCAGGGGGCTACAGCTCTGGGGCCAACGTCCTGACTTTC,CASSVSGGYSSGANVLTF
TRBD1,many,TRBV5-1,TRBJ2-7,TGCGCCAGCAGCCTGACCGGGACAGAGCACTACGAGCAGTACTTC,CASSLTGTEHYEQYF
-,many,TRBV12-3/TRBV12-4,TRBJ2-3,TGTGCCAGCAGCCTACCAACAAATACGCAGTATTTT,CASSLPTNTQYF
TRBD2,-,TRBV19,TRBJ2-3,TGTGCCAGTAAGCGGGGTAGCACAGATACGCAGTATTTT,CASKRGSTDTQYF
-,-,TRBV25-1,TRBJ2-1,TGTGCCAGCTGGGGGTACAATGAGCAGTTCTTC,CASWGYNEQFF
-,many,TRBV6-5,TRBJ2-7,TGTGCCAGCAGTTCAGGCCAGGGATCTCCGGAGCAGTACTTC,CASSSGQGSPEQYF
TRBD1,many,TRBV5-1,TRBJ1-2,TGTGCCAGCAGCTTGGGGCAGGGGGACTATGGCTACACCTTC,CASSLGQGDYGYTF
-,many,TRBV30,TRBJ1-1,TGTGCCTGGAGTCGCGCTAGGAACACTGAAGCTTTCTTT,CAWSRARNTEAFF
-,many,TRBV12-3/TRBV12-4,TRBJ2-3,TGTGCCAGCTCATCTGGGACACATACGCAGTATTTT,CASSSGTHTQYF
-,-,TRBV27,TRBJ2-5,TGTGCCAGCAGTTTATCAAACTCTTACAGGGCGGAGACCCAGTACTTC,CASSLSNSYRAETQYF
-,-,TRBV18,TRBJ1-1,TGTGCCAGCTCCCCTGGACCAGGGTCTGGGGACACTGAAGCTTTCTTT,CASSPGPGSGDTEAFF
TRBD2,many,TRBV28,TRBJ2-1,TGTGCCAGCGGGAGGGACTACAATGAGCAGTTCTTC,CASGRDYNEQFF